Listed here are 8 T cell receptor beta chains from one sample, sequenced in a study of PD-1 blockade in classical Hodgkin lymphoma. Data came from immunoSEQ multiplex PCR; TCRdb stores just in-frame clones and leaves some out. The repertoire holds some 15,000 clones, with 89% as singletons. The sample's time point: cycle 4 day 1 (C4D1), after less than seven weeks of nivolumab. There was relapse after autologous stem cell transplantation in every patient, and there was variation in brentuximab vedotin exposure. Researchers pulled CD8+ T cells out of thawed PBMCs using magnetic negative selection. Sequenced here: CD8+ T cells from blood, sampled before the fourth cycle of nivolumab. The source is a human donor with classical Hodgkin lymphoma.

V is TRBV27 and J is TRBJ1-1, with TRBD1 matching over 7 bases. V lost 5 bases to trimming and J lost 0 bases; unmatched junction nucleotides: 6. CDR1 MNHEY and CDR2 SMNVEV come from the germline V gene (reference sequence). CDR3 size: 15 residues. In nucleotides, the CDR3 is TGTGCCAGCAGTGACCCGGGACAGATGAACACTGAAGCTTTCTTT. Its translation: CASSDPGQMNTEAFF.

This chain's CDR3 is CASSDDSFYGYTF. The CDR3 DNA sequence: TGTGCCAGCAGTGATGACAGCTTCTATGGCTACACCTTC. V and J are TRBV6-1 and TRBJ1-2, with D perhaps TRBD1 (5 bases). V was pared by 3 bases and J by 4 bases, with 9 bases between. Germline values: CDR1 MNHNS, CDR2 SASEGT. The CDR3 totals 13 residues.

The chain combines TRBV5-6 with TRBJ2-2; 7 bases fit TRBD1. CDR1 SGHDT and CDR2 YYEEEE come from the germline V gene. V lost 3 bases to trimming and J lost 7 bases; unmatched junction nucleotides: 12. The CDR3 runs to 16 residues. In nucleotides, the CDR3 is TGTGCCAGCAGCTACTGGGATGTAGGGGGCATCGGGGAGCTGTTTTTT. Translated: CASSYWDVGGIGELFF.

The chain has TRBV5-6 and TRBJ2-1; TRBD2 matches 8 bases. Germline assignment: CDR1 SGHDT and CDR2 YYEEEE. V dropped 0 bases and J dropped 9; count of bases not matched to a gene: 8. CDR3 size: 15 residues. The CDR3 DNA is TGTGCCAGCAGCTTGGTCAGAAGCGGGGGCGGTGAGCAGTTCTTC. This translates into CASSLVRSGGGEQFF.

The rearrangement links TRBV27 to TRBJ2-5; no reliable D call. Germline values: CDR1 MNHEY, CDR2 SMNVEV (reference sequence). V gave up 3 bases and J gave up 0 bases, with 8 bases separating them. The CDR3 is 14 residues long. The CDR3 loop is CASSFGSDQETQYF. CDR3 nucleotide sequence: TGTGCCAGCAGTTTTGGCAGCGACCAAGAGACCCAGTACTTC.

The chain uses TRBV11-2 and TRBJ2-3, with D perhaps given as TRBD1 or TRBD2 (5 bases each). This CDR3 region has 16 residues. V was trimmed by 5 bases and J by 5 bases, leaving 20 bases between them. Germline V gene sequence: CDR1 SGHAT, CDR2 FQNNGV. This chain's CDR3 is CASSHPQGVGQDTQYF. The DNA of the CDR3 is TGTGCCAGCAGCCACCCTCAGGGAGTTGGTCAAGATACGCAGTATTTT.

The chain has TRBV10-3 and TRBJ2-1; 7 bases agree with TRBD1. The ends lost 9 bases at V and 8 bases at J; junction bases unmatched: 22. CDR1 ENHRY and CDR2 SYGVKD come from the germline V gene. The CDR3 is 17 amino acids. The CDR3 region is CAMTPAVRYRGFYEQFF. DNA of the CDR3: TGTGCCATGACTCCGGCCGTTCGGTACAGGGGTTTTTATGAGCAGTTCTTC.

This chain uses TRBV7-9 with TRBJ1-2, with 8 positions matching TRBD1. V trimming: 5 bases; J trimming: 2 bases; junction bases outside the gene matches: 10. Per the germline V gene, CDR1 is SEHNR and CDR2 is FQNEAQ (reference sequence). The CDR3 is 16 residues long. The CDR3 DNA reads as TGTGCCAGCAGCCCCGGGACAGGTTTCAGGAACTATGGCTACACCTTC. The encoded protein is CASSPGTGFRNYGYTF. Filled out from reference TRBV7-9 and TRBJ1-2, the complete variable domain reads DTGVSQNPRHKITKRGQNVTFRCDPISEHNRLYWYRQTLGQGPEFLTYFQNEAQLEKSRLLSDRFSAERPKGSFSTLEIQRTEQGDSAMYLCASSPGTGFRNYGYTFGSGTRLTVV.